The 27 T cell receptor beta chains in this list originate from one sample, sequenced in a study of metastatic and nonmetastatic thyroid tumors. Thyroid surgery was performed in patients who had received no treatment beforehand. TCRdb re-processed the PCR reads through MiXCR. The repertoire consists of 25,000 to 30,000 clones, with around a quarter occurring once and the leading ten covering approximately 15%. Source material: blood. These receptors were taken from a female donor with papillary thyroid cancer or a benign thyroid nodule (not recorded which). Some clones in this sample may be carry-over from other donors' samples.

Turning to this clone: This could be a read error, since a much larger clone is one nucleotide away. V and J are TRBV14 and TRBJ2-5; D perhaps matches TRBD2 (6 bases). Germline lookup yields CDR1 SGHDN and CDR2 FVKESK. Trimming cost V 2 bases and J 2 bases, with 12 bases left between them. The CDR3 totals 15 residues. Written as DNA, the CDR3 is TGTGCCAGCAGCCAACATGGCCGGGGGCAAGAGACCCAGTACTTC. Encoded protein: CASSQHGRGQETQYF.

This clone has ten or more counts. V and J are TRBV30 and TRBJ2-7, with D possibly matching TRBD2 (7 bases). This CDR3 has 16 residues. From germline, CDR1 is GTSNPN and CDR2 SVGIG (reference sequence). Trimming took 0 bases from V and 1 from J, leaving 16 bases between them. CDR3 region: CAWSVRRGLISYEQYF. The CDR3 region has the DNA TGTGCCTGGAGTGTACGGCGGGGGCTAATTTCCTACGAGCAGTACTTC. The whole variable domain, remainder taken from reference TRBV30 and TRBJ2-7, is SQTIHQWPATLVQPVGSPLSLECTVEGTSNPNLYWYRQAAGRGLQLLFYSVGIGQISSEVPQNLSASRPQDRQFILSSKKLLLSDSGFYLCAWSVRRGLISYEQYFGPGTRLTVT.

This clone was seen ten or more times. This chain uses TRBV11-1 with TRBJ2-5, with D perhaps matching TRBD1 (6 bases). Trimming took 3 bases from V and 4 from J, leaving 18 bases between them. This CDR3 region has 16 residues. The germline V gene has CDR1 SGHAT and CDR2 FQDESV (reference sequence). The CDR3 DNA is TGTGCCAGCAGCTTTTCCCCAAGGGGGACCGGAGAGACCCAGTACTTC. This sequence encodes CASSFSPRGTGETQYF.

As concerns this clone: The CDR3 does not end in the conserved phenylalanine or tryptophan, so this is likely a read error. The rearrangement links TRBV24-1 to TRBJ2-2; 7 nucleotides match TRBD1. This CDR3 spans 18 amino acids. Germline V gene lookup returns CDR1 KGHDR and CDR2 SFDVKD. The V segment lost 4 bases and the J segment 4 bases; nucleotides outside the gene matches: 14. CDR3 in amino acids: CATSDPLLSGQTTGELFS. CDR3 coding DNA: TGTGCCACCAGTGACCCGCTCCTATCGGGACAGACCACCGGGGAGCTGTTTTCT.

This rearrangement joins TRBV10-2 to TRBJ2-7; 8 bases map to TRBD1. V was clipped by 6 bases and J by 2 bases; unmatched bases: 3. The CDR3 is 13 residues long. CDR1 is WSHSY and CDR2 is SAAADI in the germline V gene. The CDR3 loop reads CASSRDRTYEQYF. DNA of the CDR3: TGCGCCAGCAGCCGGGACAGGACCTACGAGCAGTACTTC.

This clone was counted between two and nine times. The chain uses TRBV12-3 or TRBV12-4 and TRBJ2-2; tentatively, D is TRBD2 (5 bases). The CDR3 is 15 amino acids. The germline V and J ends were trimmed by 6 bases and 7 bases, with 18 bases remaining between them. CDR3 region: CASRWASWIVGELFF. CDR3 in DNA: TGTGCCAGCAGGTGGGCTAGCTGGATCGTCGGGGAGCTGTTTTTT.

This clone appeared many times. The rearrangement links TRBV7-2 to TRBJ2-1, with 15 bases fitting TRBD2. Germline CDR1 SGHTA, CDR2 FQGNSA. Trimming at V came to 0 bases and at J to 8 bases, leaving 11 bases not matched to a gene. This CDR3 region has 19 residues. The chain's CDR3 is CASSLARTSGRAADDEQFF. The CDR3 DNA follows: TGTGCCAGCAGCTTAGCCAGGACTAGCGGGAGGGCCGCTGACGATGAGCAGTTCTTC.

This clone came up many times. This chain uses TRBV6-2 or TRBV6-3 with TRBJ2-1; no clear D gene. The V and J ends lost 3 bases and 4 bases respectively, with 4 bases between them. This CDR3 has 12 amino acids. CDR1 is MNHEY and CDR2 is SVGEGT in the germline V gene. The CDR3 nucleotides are TGTGCCAGCAGTTATCCTTACAATGAGCAGTTCTTC. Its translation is CASSYPYNEQFF.

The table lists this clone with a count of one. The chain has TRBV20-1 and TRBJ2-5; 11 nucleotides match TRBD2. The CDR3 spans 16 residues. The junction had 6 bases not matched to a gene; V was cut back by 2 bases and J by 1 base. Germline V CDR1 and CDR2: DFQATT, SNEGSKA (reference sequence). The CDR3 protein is CSARNRLAGIQETQYF. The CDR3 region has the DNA TGCAGTGCTAGAAATCGACTAGCGGGGATCCAAGAGACCCAGTACTTC.

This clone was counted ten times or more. Written as DNA, the CDR3 is TGTGCCAGCAGTATGACAGATTCCCGGGAGACCCAGTACTTC. This encodes CASSMTDSRETQYF. The chain combines TRBV6-1 with TRBJ2-5, with D possibly TRBD1 on 5 matching bases. Trimming took off 5 bases at V and 5 bases at J, with 15 bases between the two ends. The CDR3 has 14 residues. Germline CDR1 MNHNS, CDR2 SASEGT.

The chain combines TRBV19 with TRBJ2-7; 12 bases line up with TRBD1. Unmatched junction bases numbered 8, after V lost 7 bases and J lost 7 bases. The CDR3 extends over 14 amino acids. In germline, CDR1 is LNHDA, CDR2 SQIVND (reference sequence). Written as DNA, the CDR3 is TGTGCCAGTAACCCGGGACAGGGGGCGGGAGAGCAGTACGTC. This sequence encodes CASNPGQGAGEQYV.

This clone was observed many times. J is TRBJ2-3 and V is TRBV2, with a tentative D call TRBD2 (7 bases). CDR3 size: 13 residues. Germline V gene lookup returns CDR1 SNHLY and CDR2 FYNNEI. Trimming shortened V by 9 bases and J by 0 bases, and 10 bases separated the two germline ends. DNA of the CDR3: TGTGCCAGAGGGGGGGGGAGCACAGATACGCAGTATTTT. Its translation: CARGGGSTDTQYF.

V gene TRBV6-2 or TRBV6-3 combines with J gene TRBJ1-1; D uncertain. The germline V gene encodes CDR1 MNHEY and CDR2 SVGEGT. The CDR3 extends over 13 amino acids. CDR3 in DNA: TGTGCTATCAGTGAATCAGAGTACACTGAAGCTTTCTTT. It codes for CAISESEYTEAFF.

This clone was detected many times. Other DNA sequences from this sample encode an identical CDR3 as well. The CDR3 sequence is CASSIVSQETQYF. The DNA of the CDR3 is TGTGCCAGTAGTATAGTGAGTCAAGAGACCCAGTACTTC. The chain uses TRBV19 and TRBJ2-5, with D unresolved. The CDR3 loop spans 13 amino acids. Trimming cost V 1 base and J 2 bases, with 5 bases left between them. Germline V gene data show CDR1 as LNHDA and CDR2 as SQIVND (reference sequence).

The CDR3 nucleotides read TGTGCCAGCAGTTTAAGGGCTCGCCTAGCGAACACCGGGGAGCTGTTTTTT. Translation: CASSLRARLANTGELFF. This chain connects TRBV12-3 or TRBV12-4 to TRBJ2-2; D uncertain. The ends were cut back, 2 bases at V and 0 bases at J, with 13 bases in the middle. This CDR3 has 17 residues.

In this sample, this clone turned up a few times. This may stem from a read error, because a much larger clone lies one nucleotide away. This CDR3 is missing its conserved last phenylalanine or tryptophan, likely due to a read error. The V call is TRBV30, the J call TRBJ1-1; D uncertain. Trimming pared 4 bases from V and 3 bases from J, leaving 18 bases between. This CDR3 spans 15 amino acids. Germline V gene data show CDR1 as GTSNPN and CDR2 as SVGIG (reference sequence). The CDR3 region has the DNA TGTGCCTGGACTGAAAAGGGAGGTAGGGACACTGAAGCTTTCCTT. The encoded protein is CAWTEKGGRDTEAFL.

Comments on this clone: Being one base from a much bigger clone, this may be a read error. CDR3 DNA sequence: TGTGCCAGCAGCATCCGGGACAGGGGATTAGCTGACTATGGCTACACCTTC. Translation gives CASSIRDRGLADYGYTF. This chain links TRBV4-2 with TRBJ1-2; 10 bases are a match to TRBD1. This CDR3 is built from 17 residues. In germline, CDR1 is LGHNA, CDR2 YNFKEQ. V gave up 5 bases and J gave up 3 bases; unmatched junction bases: 12.

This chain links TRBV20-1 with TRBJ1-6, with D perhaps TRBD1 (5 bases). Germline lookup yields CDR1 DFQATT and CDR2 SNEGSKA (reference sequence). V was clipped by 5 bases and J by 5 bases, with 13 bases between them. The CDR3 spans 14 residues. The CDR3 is CSAWTRTNNSPLHF. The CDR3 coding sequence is TGCAGTGCTTGGACACGGACAAATAATTCACCCCTCCACTTT.

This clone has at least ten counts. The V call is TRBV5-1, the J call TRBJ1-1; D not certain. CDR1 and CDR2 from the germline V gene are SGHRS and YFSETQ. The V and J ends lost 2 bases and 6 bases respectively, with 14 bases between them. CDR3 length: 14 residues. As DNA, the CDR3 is TGCGCCAGCAGCTTTGGGCTCGTTTCGGCTGAAGCTTTCTTT. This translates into CASSFGLVSAEAFF.

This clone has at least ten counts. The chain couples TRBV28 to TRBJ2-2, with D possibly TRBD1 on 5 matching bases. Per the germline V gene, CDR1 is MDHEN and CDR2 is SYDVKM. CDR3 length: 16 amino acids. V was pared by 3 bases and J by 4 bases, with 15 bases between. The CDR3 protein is CASSFKGRQLTGELFF. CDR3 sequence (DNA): TGTGCCAGCAGTTTTAAGGGTCGACAGCTCACCGGGGAGCTGTTTTTT. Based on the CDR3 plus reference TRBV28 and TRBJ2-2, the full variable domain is DVKVTQSSRYLVKRTGEKVFLECVQDMDHENMFWYRQDPGLGLRLIYFSYDVKMKEKGDIPEGYSVSREKKERFSLILESASTNQTSMYLCASSFKGRQLTGELFFGEGSRLTVL.

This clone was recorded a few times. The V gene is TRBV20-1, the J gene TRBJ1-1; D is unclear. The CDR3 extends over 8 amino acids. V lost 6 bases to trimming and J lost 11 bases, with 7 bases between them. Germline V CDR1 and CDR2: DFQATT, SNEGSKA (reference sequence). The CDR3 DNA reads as TGCAGTGCCCAGGACGCTTTCTTT. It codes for CSAQDAFF.

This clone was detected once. CDR3 bases: TGTGTCGCCAGTTGCGGTAACTATAGCACAGATACGCAGTATTTT. It translates to CVASCGNYSTDTQYF. The chain has TRBV11-2 and TRBJ2-3; D is uncertain. The CDR3 sequence is 15 residues long. CDR1 and CDR2 from the germline V gene are SGHAT and FQNNGV.

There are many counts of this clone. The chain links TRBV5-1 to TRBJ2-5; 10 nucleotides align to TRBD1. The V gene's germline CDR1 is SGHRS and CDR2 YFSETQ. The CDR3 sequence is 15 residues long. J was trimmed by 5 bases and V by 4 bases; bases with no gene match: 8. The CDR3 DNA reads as TGCGCCAGCAGCATCGGACAGGGGGGGACGGAGACCCAGTACTTC. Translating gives CASSIGQGGTETQYF.

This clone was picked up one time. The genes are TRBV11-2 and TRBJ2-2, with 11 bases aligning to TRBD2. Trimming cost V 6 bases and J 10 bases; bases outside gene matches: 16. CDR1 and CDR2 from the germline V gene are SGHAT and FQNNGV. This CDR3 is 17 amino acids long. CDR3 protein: CASRRGTSGIFPVELFF. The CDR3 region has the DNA TGTGCCAGCAGGAGGGGGACTAGCGGTATCTTCCCCGTGGAGCTGTTTTTT.

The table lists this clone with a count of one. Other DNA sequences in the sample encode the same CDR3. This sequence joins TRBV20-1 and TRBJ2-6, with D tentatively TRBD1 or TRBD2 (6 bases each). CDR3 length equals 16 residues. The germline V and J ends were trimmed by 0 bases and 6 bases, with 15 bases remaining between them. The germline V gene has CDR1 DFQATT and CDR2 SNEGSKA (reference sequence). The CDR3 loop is CSARERGAYVANVLTF. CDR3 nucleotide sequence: TGCAGTGCTAGAGAGAGGGGGGCGTATGTGGCCAACGTCCTGACTTTC.

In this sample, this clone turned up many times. The CDR3 DNA follows: TGTGCCAGCAGTTCCGGGGACGGAATTAGGAATCAGCCCCAGCATTTT. Translating it yields CASSSGDGIRNQPQHF. The J gene is TRBJ1-5, the V gene TRBV6-1, with D tentatively TRBD1 (5 bases). Trimming took 5 bases from V and 4 from J, leaving 18 bases between them. Germline-derived CDR1 and CDR2 are MNHNS and SASEGT. The CDR3 totals 16 residues.

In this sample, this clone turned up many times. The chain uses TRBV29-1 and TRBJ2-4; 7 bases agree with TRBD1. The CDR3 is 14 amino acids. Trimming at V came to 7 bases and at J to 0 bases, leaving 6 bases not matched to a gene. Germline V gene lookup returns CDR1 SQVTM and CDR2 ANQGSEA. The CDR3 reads CSERQGRAKNIQYF. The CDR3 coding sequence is TGCAGCGAGCGACAGGGAAGAGCCAAAAACATTCAGTACTTC. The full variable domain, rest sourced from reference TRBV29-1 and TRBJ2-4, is SAVISQKPSRDICQRGTSLTIQCQVDSQVTMMFWYRQQPGQSLTLIATANQGSEATYESGFVIDKFPISRPNLTFSTLTVSNMSPEDSSIYLCSERQGRAKNIQYFGAGTRLSVL.